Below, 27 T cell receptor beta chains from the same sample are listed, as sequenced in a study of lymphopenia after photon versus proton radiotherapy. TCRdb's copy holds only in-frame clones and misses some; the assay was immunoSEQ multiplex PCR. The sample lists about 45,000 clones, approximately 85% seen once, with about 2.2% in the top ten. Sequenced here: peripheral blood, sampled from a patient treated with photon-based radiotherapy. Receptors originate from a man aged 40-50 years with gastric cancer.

This chain's CDR3 is CASSPDRGSPLHF. The CDR3 coding sequence is TGTGCCAGCAGCCCGGACAGGGGTTCACCCCTCCACTTT. The rearrangement joins TRBV5-5 to TRBJ1-6; 9 bases agree with TRBD1. The junction had 2 bases not matched to a gene; V was cut back by 4 bases and J by 9 bases. This CDR3 is built from 13 residues. Per germline, CDR1 SGHKS and CDR2 YYEKEE (reference sequence).

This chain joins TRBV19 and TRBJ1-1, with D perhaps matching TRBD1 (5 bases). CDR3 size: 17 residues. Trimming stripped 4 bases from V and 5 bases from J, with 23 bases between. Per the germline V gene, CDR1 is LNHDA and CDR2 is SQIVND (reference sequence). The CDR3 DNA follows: TGTGCCAGTAGTACCCCCTCTTGGGGGGAGAGGAGTACTGAAGCTTTCTTT. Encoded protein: CASSTPSWGERSTEAFF.

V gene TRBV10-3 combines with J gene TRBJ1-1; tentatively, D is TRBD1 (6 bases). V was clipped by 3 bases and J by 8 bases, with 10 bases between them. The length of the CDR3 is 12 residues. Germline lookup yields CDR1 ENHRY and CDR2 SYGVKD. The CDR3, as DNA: TGTGCCATCAGTGAAGGCGGGGGCGAAGCTTTCTTT. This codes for CAISEGGGEAFF.

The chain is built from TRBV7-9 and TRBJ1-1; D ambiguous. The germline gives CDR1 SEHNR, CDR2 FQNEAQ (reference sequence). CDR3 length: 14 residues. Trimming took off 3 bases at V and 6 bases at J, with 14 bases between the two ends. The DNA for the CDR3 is TGTGCCAGCAGCTTTAGCGGAGCGGTGCCTGAAGCTTTCTTT. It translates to CASSFSGAVPEAFF.

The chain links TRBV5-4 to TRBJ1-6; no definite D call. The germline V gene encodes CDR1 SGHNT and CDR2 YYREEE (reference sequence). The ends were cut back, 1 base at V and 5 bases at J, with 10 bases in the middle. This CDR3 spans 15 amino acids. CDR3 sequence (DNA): TGTGCCAGCAGCTTGCATCAACAGAATAATTCACCCCTCCACTTT. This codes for CASSLHQQNNSPLHF.

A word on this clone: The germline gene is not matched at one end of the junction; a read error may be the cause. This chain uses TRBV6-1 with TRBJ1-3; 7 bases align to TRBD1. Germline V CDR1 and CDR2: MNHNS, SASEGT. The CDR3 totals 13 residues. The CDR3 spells CATSGQAGNTIYF. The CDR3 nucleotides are TGTGCCACCTCAGGACAGGCTGGGAACACCATATATTTT.

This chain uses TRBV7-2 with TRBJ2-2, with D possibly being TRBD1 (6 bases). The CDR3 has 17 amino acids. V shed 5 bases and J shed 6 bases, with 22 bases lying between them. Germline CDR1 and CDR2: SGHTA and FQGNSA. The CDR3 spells CASSPPGHQATSGELFF. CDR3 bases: TGTGCCAGCAGCCCGCCGGGACACCAGGCCACATCCGGGGAGCTGTTTTTT. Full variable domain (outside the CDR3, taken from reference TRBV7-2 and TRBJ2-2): GAGVSQSPSNKVTEKGKDVELRCDPISGHTALYWYRQSLGQGLEFLIYFQGNSAPDKSGLPSDRFSAERTGGSVSTLTIQRTQQEDSAVYLCASSPPGHQATSGELFFGEGSRLTVL.

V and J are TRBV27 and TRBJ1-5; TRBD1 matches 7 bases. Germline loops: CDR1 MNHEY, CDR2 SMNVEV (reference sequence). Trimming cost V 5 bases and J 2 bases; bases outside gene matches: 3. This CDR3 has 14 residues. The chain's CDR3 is CASSPQGGNQPQHF. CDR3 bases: TGTGCCAGCAGTCCTCAGGGGGGCAATCAGCCCCAGCATTTT.

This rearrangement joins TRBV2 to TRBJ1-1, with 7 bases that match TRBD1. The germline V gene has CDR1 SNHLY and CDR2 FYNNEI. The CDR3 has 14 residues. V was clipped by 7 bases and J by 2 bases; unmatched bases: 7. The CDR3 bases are TGTGCCAGCACCCTGGGACAGAGAAACACTGAAGCTTTCTTT. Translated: CASTLGQRNTEAFF.

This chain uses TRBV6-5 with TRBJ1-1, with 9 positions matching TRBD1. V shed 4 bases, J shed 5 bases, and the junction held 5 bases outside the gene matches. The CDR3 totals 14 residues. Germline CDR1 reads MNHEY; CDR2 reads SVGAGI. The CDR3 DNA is TGTGCCAGCAGTTCTGGACAGGGGTGGACTGAAGCTTTCTTT. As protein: CASSSGQGWTEAFF.

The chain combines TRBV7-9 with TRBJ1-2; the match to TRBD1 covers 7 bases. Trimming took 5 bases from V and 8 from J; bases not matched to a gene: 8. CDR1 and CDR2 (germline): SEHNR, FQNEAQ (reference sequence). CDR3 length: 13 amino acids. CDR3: CASSLGQERGYTF. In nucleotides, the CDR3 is TGTGCCAGCAGCCTCGGACAGGAGCGGGGCTACACCTTC.

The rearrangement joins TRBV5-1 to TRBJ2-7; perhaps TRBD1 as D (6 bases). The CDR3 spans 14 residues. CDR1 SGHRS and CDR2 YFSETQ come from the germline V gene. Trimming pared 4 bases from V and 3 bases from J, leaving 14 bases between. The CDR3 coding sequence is TGCGCCAGCAGCGGCAACACAGGGAACTACGAGCAGTACTTC. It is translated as CASSGNTGNYEQYF.

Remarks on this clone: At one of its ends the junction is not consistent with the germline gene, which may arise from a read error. The CDR3 nucleotides are TGTGCTAGCAGCCTCAGACCCAACACTGAAGCTTTCTTT. Translation gives CASSLRPNTEAFF. The chain combines TRBV7-7 with TRBJ1-1; the D is unclear. Germline V gene data show CDR1 as SSHAT and CDR2 as FNYEAQ (reference sequence). The CDR3 runs to 13 residues.

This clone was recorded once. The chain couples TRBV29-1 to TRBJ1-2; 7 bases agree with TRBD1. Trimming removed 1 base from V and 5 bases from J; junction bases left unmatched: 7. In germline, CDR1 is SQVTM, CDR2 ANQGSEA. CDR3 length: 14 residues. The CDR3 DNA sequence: TGCAGCGTTGAAGGAGGGGGGGACAGATATGGCTACACCTTC. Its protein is CSVEGGGDRYGYTF. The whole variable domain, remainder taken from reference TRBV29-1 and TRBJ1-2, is SAVISQKPSRDICQRGTSLTIQCQVDSQVTMMFWYRQQPGQSLTLIATANQGSEATYESGFVIDKFPISRPNLTFSTLTVSNMSPEDSSIYLCSVEGGGDRYGYTFGSGTRLTVV.

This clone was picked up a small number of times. The CDR3 reads CASSPRARTGNTIYF. The CDR3 DNA reads as TGTGCCAGCAGCCCTCGGGCCCGGACTGGAAACACCATATATTTT. The chain employs TRBV7-2 and TRBJ1-3; no clear D. V gave up 5 bases and J gave up 2 bases, with 13 bases separating them. Per the germline V gene, CDR1 is SGHTA and CDR2 is FQGNSA. This CDR3 is built from 15 residues.

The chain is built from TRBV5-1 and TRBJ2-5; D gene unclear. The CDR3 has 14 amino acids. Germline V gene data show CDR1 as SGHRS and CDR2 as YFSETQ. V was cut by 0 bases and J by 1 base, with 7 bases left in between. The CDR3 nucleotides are TGCGCCAGCAGCTTGGGGGCCACCCAAGAGACCCAGTACTTC. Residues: CASSLGATQETQYF.

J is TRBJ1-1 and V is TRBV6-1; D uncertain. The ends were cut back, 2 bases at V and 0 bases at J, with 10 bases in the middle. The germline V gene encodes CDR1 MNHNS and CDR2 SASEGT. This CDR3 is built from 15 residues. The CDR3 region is CASSEIGRVNTEAFF. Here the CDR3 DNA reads TGTGCCAGCAGTGAAATTGGGCGGGTGAACACTGAAGCTTTCTTT.

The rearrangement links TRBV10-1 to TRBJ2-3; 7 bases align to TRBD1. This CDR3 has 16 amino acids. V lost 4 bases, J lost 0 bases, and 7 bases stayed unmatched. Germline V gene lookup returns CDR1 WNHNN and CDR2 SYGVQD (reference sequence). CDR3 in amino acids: CASSAQGITSTDTQYF. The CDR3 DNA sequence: TGCGCCAGCAGTGCACAGGGGATTACCAGCACAGATACGCAGTATTTT.

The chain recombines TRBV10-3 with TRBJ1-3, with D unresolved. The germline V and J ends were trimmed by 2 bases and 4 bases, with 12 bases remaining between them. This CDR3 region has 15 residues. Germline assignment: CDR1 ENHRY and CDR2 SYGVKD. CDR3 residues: CAISEIGSGGNTIYF. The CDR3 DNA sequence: TGTGCCATCAGTGAGATTGGCAGCGGGGGAAACACCATATATTTT.

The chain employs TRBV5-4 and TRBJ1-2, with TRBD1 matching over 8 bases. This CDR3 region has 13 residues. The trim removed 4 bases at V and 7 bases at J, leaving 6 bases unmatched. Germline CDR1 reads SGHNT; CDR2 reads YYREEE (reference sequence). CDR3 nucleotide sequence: TGTGCCAGCAGCCTAGGACAGGGCAGTGGCTACACCTTC. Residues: CASSLGQGSGYTF.

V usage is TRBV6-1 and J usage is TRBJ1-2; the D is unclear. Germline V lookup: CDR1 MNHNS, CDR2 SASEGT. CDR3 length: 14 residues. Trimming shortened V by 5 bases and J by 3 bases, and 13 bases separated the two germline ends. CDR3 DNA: TGTGCCAGCAGTAAACCGGCAGTGCACTATGGCTACACCTTC. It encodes CASSKPAVHYGYTF.

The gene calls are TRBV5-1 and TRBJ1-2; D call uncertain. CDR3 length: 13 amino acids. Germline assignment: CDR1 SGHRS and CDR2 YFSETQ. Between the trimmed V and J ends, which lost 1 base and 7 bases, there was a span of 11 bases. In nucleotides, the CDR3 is TGCGCCAGCAGCTTGCCAGGAAATCTTGGCTACACCTTC. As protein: CASSLPGNLGYTF.

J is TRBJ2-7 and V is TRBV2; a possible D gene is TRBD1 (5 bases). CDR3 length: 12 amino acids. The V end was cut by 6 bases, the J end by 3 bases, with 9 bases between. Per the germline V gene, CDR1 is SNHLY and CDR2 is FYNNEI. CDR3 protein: CASRPTGYEQYF. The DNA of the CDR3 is TGTGCCAGCAGACCCACAGGCTACGAGCAGTACTTC.

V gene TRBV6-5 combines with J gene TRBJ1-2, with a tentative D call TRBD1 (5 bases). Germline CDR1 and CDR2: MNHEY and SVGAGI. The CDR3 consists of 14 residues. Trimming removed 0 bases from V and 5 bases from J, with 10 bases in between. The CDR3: CASSYSGGVYGYTF. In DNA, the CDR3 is TGTGCCAGCAGTTACTCCGGGGGAGTTTATGGCTACACCTTC.

The DNA for the CDR3 is TGTGCCAGCAGTTACTCGAGTTTTGGGAGCGAGGACGAGCAGTACTTC. This codes for CASSYSSFGSEDEQYF. This chain joins TRBV6-5 and TRBJ2-7, with D perhaps matching TRBD2 (5 bases). Germline V lookup: CDR1 MNHEY, CDR2 SVGAGI. This CDR3 has 16 residues. Trimming shortened V by 0 bases and J by 5 bases, and 17 bases separated the two germline ends.

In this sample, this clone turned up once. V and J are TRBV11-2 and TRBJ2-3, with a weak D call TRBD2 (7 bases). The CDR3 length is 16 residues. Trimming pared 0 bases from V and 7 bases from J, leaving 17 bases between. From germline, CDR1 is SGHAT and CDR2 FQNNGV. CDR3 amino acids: CASSLDRGGAAYTQYF. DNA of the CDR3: TGTGCCAGCAGCTTAGATCGTGGGGGGGCCGCCTATACGCAGTATTTT.

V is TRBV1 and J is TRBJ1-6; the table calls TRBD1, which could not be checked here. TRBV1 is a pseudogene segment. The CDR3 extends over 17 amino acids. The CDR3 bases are TGCACCAGCAGCCAAGCTGCGACAGGGGCTCTCTCTTCACCCCTCCACTTT. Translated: CTSSQAATGALSSPLHF.